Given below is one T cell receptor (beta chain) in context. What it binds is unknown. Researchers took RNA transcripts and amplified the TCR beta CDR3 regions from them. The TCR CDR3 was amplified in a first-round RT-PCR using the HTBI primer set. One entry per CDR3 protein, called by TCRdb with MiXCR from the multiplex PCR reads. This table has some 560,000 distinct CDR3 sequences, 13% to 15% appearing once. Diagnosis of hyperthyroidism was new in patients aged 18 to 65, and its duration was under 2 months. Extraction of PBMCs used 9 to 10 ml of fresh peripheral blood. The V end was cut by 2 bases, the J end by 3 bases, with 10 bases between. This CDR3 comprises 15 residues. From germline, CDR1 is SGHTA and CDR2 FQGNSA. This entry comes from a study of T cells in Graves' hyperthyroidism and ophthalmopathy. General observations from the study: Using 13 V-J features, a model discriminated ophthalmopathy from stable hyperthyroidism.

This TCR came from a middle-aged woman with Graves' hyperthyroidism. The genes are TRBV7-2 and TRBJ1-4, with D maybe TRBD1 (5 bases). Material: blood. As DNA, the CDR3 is TGTGCCAGCAGCTTATGGGGGACGGCTAATGAAAAACTGTTTTTT. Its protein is CASSLWGTANEKLFF.